This entry lists 21 T cell receptor beta chains sequenced from one sample in a study of beta chain features in type 1 diabetes. Findings of the study overall: Type 1 diabetes patients showed a moderate but significant shortening of TCRB CDR3s in all four CD4+ subsets.

No antigen has been identified for these receptors. Isolated RNA was reverse transcribed in full, so expressed TCRB transcripts were sequenced. Sequencing was performed with immunoSEQ multiplex PCR; in TCRdb, only in-frame clones are kept and a portion is missing. Found here are over 300,000 clones, around 9% of them singletons; the top ten hold roughly 1%. Sequenced sample: central memory CD4+ T cells from blood. Receptors were obtained from a man aged 25-45 years with type 1 diabetes.

The chain uses TRBV9 and TRBJ1-6; 7 bases map to TRBD1. This CDR3 comprises 16 residues. V trimming: 0 bases; J trimming: 10 bases; junction bases outside the gene matches: 10. Germline V gene lookup returns CDR1 SGDLS and CDR2 YYNGEE. The CDR3 DNA follows: TGTGCCAGCAGCGTAGCCTGGGACAGCGCTACGTCACCCCTCCACTTT. Translation: CASSVAWDSATSPLHF.

This clone was detected only a few times. The CDR3 bases are TGCGCCAGCACCCCCGGACTAGCGGCTAGCACAGATACGCAGTATTTT. This encodes CASTPGLAASTDTQYF. The chain combines TRBV5-1 with TRBJ2-3; TRBD2 aligns across 10 bases. V lost 6 bases, J lost 0 bases, and 7 bases stayed unmatched. Germline V gene sequence: CDR1 SGHRS, CDR2 YFSETQ. The CDR3 spans 16 residues.

This clone was seen at least ten times. J is TRBJ2-7 and V is TRBV2; no clear D gene. The CDR3 has 12 amino acids. Per germline, CDR1 SNHLY and CDR2 FYNNEI. V dropped 4 bases and J dropped 2 bases, with 6 bases sitting between them. The CDR3 protein is CASSAEPYEQYF. CDR3 sequence (DNA): TGTGCCAGCAGTGCCGAGCCCTACGAGCAGTACTTC. The entire variable domain, with the rest obtained from reference TRBV2 and TRBJ2-7, is as follows: EPEVTQTPSHQVTQMGQEVILRCVPISNHLYFYWYRQILGQKVEFLVSFYNNEISEKSEIFDDQFSVERPDGSNFTLKIRSTKLEDSAMYFCASSAEPYEQYFGPGTRLTVT.

This clone was detected only a few times. V usage is TRBV29-1 and J usage is TRBJ2-2, with D perhaps TRBD2 (5 bases). Per the germline V gene, CDR1 is SQVTM and CDR2 is ANQGSEA. The V end lost 7 bases, the J end lost 7 bases, and 22 bases lay between the germline ends. The CDR3 extends over 15 amino acids. CDR3 coding DNA: TGCAGCGCCTTTACAAACATCCTAGCCGGCGGGGAGCTGTTTTTT. As protein: CSAFTNILAGGELFF.

Only a few counts were recorded for this clone. A read error may explain this, as a much larger clone is one base away. Other nucleotide sequences in the sample specify the same CDR3. The CDR3 loop reads CASSFGTGNYGYTF. CDR3 in DNA: TGTGCCAGCAGCTTCGGGACAGGGAACTATGGCTACACCTTC. The chain uses TRBV7-2 and TRBJ1-2; TRBD1 aligns across 9 bases. CDR3 length: 14 residues. CDR1 and CDR2 from the germline V gene are SGHTA and FQGNSA. V dropped 3 bases and J dropped 2; count of bases not matched to a gene: 1. Drawing the rest from reference TRBV7-2 and TRBJ1-2, the complete variable domain is GAGVSQSPSNKVTEKGKDVELRCDPISGHTALYWYRQSLGQGLEFLIYFQGNSAPDKSGLPSDRFSAERTGGSVSTLTIQRTQQEDSAVYLCASSFGTGNYGYTFGSGTRLTVV.

This chain joins TRBV5-1 and TRBJ2-7; D might be TRBD1 (6 bases). Trimming left V 5 bases short and J 1 base short, with 13 bases between. This CDR3 is 14 amino acids long. The V gene's germline CDR1 is SGHRS and CDR2 YFSETQ. CDR3: CASRRTETSYEQYF. For the CDR3, the DNA is TGCGCCAGCAGGCGGACAGAAACTTCCTACGAGCAGTACTTC.

The J gene is TRBJ2-2, the V gene TRBV7-9, with 7 bases matching TRBD1. CDR3 length: 15 residues. Germline trimming cut 6 bases from V and 12 bases from J; bases unmatched to any gene: 16. Germline CDR1 is SEHNR and CDR2 is FQNEAQ (reference sequence). CDR3 protein: CASSYNHRDSAQLFF. The CDR3 DNA reads TGTGCCAGCAGTTATAACCACCGGGACAGTGCGCAGCTGTTTTTT.

This chain links TRBV7-2 with TRBJ2-3; D tentatively reads TRBD1 or TRBD2 (7 bases each). V was shortened by 3 bases and J by 1 base, with 14 bases between the two germline ends. Germline V gives CDR1 SGHTA, CDR2 FQGNSA. This CDR3 has 16 residues. The DNA for the CDR3 is TGTGCCAGCAGCTTGCAGGGGGGGCTAGGCACAGATACGCAGTATTTT. The encoded protein is CASSLQGGLGTDTQYF. Combining the CDR3 with reference TRBV7-2 and TRBJ2-3 gives the whole variable domain GAGVSQSPSNKVTEKGKDVELRCDPISGHTALYWYRQSLGQGLEFLIYFQGNSAPDKSGLPSDRFSAERTGGSVSTLTIQRTQQEDSAVYLCASSLQGGLGTDTQYFGPGTRLTVL.

This clone turned up a few times. The rearrangement joins TRBV6-5 to TRBJ1-2; D ambiguous. The CDR3 extends over 13 amino acids. The V gene lost 2 bases and the J gene lost 8 bases, with 12 bases spanning the gap. The germline CDR1 and CDR2 sequences are MNHEY and SVGAGI. The CDR3 region is CASSYGNRVGYTF. CDR3 in DNA: TGTGCCAGCAGTTACGGTAATCGGGTCGGCTACACCTTC.

This chain links TRBV28 with TRBJ1-1; D possibly corresponds to TRBD1 (6 bases). The CDR3 covers 14 residues. V lost 6 bases and J lost 0, with 11 bases in between. Germline CDR1 and CDR2: MDHEN and SYDVKM. The DNA of the CDR3 is TGTGCCAGCAGGAACAGGGTCATGAACACTGAAGCTTTCTTT. As protein: CASRNRVMNTEAFF.

The gene calls are TRBV7-2 and TRBJ1-6; maybe TRBD1 (5 bases). The CDR3 has 16 residues. The V end lost 5 bases, the J end lost 7 bases, and 18 bases lay between the germline ends. In germline, CDR1 is SGHTA, CDR2 FQGNSA. CDR3 in amino acids: CASSPTMGESNSPLHF. CDR3 DNA sequence: TGTGCCAGCAGCCCCACCATGGGGGAGTCGAATTCACCCCTCCACTTT.

The chain joins TRBV28 to TRBJ2-7, with 11 bases aligning to TRBD1. CDR1 MDHEN and CDR2 SYDVKM come from the germline V gene. J lost 6 bases, V lost 1 base, and 8 bases had no gene match. The CDR3 loop spans 16 amino acids. Written as DNA, the CDR3 is TGTGCCAGCAGTTTATCGCCGGGACAGGGGGAGCTCGAGCAGTACTTC. Residues: CASSLSPGQGELEQYF.

This clone was counted a few times. The chain couples TRBV29-1 to TRBJ2-2, with a possible D match to TRBD1 (5 bases). The CDR3 consists of 13 residues. The germline CDR1 and CDR2 sequences are SQVTM and ANQGSEA. Trimming removed 7 bases from V and 3 bases from J, with 12 bases in between. CDR3 region: CSADPGHTGELFF. CDR3 sequence (DNA): TGCAGCGCTGATCCAGGGCACACCGGGGAGCTGTTTTTT.

J is TRBJ2-4 and V is TRBV5-4; no reliable D call. CDR3 length: 16 amino acids. Deletions cut 4 bases from V and 6 bases from J, with 20 bases between. Germline CDR1 reads SGHNT; CDR2 reads YYREEE (reference sequence). CDR3 sequence (DNA): TGTGCCAGCAGCCTAACCTCCGGGCCCGGATCAAACATTCAGTACTTC. Translating it yields CASSLTSGPGSNIQYF. Combining the CDR3 with reference TRBV5-4 and TRBJ2-4 gives the whole variable domain ETGVTQSPTHLIKTRGQQVTLRCSSQSGHNTVSWYQQALGQGPQFIFQYYREEENGRGNFPPRFSGLQFPNYSSELNVNALELDDSALYLCASSLTSGPGSNIQYFGAGTRLSVL.

This clone has just a few counts. The chain has TRBV5-1 and TRBJ1-3; no definite D call. This CDR3 comprises 12 residues. CDR1 is SGHRS, CDR2 YFSETQ, per germline. The germline V and J ends were trimmed by 4 bases and 6 bases, with 8 bases remaining between them. In nucleotides, the CDR3 is TGCGCCAGCAGCGCCTCAAAAAACACCATATATTTT. Encoded protein: CASSASKNTIYF. Drawing the rest from reference TRBV5-1 and TRBJ1-3, the complete variable domain is KAGVTQTPRYLIKTRGQQVTLSCSPISGHRSVSWYQQTPGQGLQFLFEYFSETQRNKGNFPGRFSGRQFSNSRSEMNVSTLELGDSALYLCASSASKNTIYFGEGSWLTVV.

This clone turned up a few times. The chain recombines TRBV25-1 with TRBJ2-3; weak D call: TRBD1 (5 bases). The CDR3 runs 15 residues. CDR1 and CDR2 (germline): MGHDK, SYGVNS. Between the trimmed V and J ends, which lost 3 bases and 2 bases, there was a span of 12 bases. CDR3 sequence: CASSEQGIITDTQYF. CDR3 nucleotides: TGTGCCAGCAGTGAGCAGGGTATCATCACAGATACGCAGTATTTT. The entire variable domain, with the rest obtained from reference TRBV25-1 and TRBJ2-3, is as follows: EADIYQTPRYLVIGTGKKITLECSQTMGHDKMYWYQQDPGMELHLIHYSYGVNSTEKGDLSSESTVSRIRTEHFPLTLESARPSHTSQYLCASSEQGIITDTQYFGPGTRLTVL.

With respect to this clone: One end of the junction does not line up with germline, which may come from a read error. This chain connects TRBV5-1 to TRBJ1-2; no definite D call. Germline assignment: CDR1 SGHRS and CDR2 YFSETQ. This CDR3 contains 13 residues. CDR3 sequence reads: CASSLEGAAVYTF. The CDR3 nucleotides are TGTGCCAGCAGCTTGGAGGGCGCTGCGGTCTACACCTTC.

The chain uses TRBV25-1 and TRBJ2-4, with 8 bases fitting TRBD1. The CDR3 is 12 amino acids. V lost 5 bases, J lost 8 bases, and 2 bases stayed unmatched. The germline V gene has CDR1 MGHDK and CDR2 SYGVNS. The CDR3 reads CASSNRGDIQYF. DNA for the CDR3: TGTGCCAGCAGTAACAGGGGGGACATTCAGTACTTC.

The gene calls are TRBV6-5 and TRBJ1-6; no clear D gene. The V gene lost 4 bases and the J gene lost 9 bases, with 13 bases spanning the gap. The CDR3 is 14 residues long. Germline CDR1 MNHEY, CDR2 SVGAGI. The CDR3 spells CASSSRGESSPLHF. The CDR3 DNA is TGTGCCAGCAGTTCGCGGGGAGAGAGTTCACCCCTCCACTTT.

Only a few counts were recorded for this clone. The chain couples TRBV4-2 to TRBJ2-1; unclear D gene. Germline assignment: CDR1 LGHNA and CDR2 YNFKEQ. V shed 0 bases and J shed 5 bases, with 11 bases lying between them. The length of the CDR3 is 15 residues. The CDR3: CASSQDPGGNNEQFF. Here the CDR3 DNA reads TGTGCCAGCAGCCAAGATCCCGGCGGTAACAATGAGCAGTTCTTC.

This clone appeared many times. The chain couples TRBV14 to TRBJ2-6; 8 bases are a match to TRBD2. Germline V CDR1 and CDR2: SGHDN, FVKESK. This CDR3 is 20 amino acids long. V dropped 0 bases and J dropped 0; count of bases not matched to a gene: 10. CDR3 nucleotides: TGTGCCAGCAGCCAAGACCCAGCGGGGGCGGGGCGCTCTGGGGCCAACGTCCTGACTTTC. Residues: CASSQDPAGAGRSGANVLTF.